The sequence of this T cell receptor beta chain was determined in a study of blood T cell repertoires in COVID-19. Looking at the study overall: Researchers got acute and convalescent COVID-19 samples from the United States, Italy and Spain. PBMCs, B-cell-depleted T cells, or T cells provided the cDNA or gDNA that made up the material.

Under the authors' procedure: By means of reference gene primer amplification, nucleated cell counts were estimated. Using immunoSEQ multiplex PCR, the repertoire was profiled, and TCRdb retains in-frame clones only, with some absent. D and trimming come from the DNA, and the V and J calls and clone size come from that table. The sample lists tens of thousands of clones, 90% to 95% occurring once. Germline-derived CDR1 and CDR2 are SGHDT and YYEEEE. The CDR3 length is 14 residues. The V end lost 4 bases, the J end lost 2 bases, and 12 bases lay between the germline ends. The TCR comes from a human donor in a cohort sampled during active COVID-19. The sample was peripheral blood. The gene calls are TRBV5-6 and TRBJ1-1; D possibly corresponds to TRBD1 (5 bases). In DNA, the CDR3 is TGTGCCAGCAGCGGCTCTCAGGGAAACACTGAAGCTTTCTTT. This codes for CASSGSQGNTEAFF.